This TCR beta chain was identified in a study of T cells in localized non-small cell lung cancer. The table came from immunoSEQ multiplex PCR; TCRdb's copy has only in-frame clones and leaves some out. The repertoire consists of approximately 150,000 clones, with about 89% occurring once and the leading ten covering approximately 1.5%. The germline V and J ends were trimmed by 3 bases and 7 bases, with 16 bases remaining between them. Germline loops: CDR1 MDHEN, CDR2 SYDVKM. The CDR3 is 14 residues long. This clone was counted once. Its antigen is unidentified. Study-level points and caveats: Uninvolved adjacent lung showed higher T cell clonality than tumor. Researchers found a median around 58 of the top 100 tumor clones in adjacent lung. Heterogeneity within the tumor remains possible, as just one region underwent sequencing.

Sequenced here: peripheral blood, sampled before any cancer treatment. This sequence joins TRBV28 and TRBJ2-7; weak D call: TRBD2 (6 bases). The sequence derives from a female donor over 55 with stage I lung adenocarcinoma. CDR3 DNA: TGTGCCAGCAGTTTCCGGGGGAATAAGTGGGAGCAGTACTTC. This encodes CASSFRGNKWEQYF.